One and the same sample provided the 17 T cell receptor beta chains below, sequenced in a study of control samples from healthy donors and cancer patients. Assay used: immunoSEQ multiplex PCR; TCRdb lists only in-frame clones, some missing. The data show some 190,000 clones, with about 90% seen just once and over 1.5% held by the top ten. Sequencing was done on a sample of blood. Receptor source: a man aged 30 to 45 in good health.

This chain connects TRBV27 to TRBJ2-5, with D unresolved. The germline V gene encodes CDR1 MNHEY and CDR2 SMNVEV (reference sequence). The V gene lost 7 bases and the J gene lost 3 bases, with 12 bases spanning the gap. This CDR3 region has 13 residues. The CDR3: CASTTSGKETQYF. The CDR3, as DNA: TGTGCCAGCACCACCTCGGGTAAAGAGACCCAGTACTTC.

The J gene is TRBJ2-3, the V gene TRBV2; perhaps TRBD1 as D (5 bases). V was cut by 7 bases and J by 1 base, with 9 bases left in between. Per the germline V gene, CDR1 is SNHLY and CDR2 is FYNNEI. This CDR3 has 13 amino acids. CDR3 sequence reads: CASTGARTDTQYF. The DNA for the CDR3 is TGTGCCAGCACTGGGGCCCGCACAGATACGCAGTATTTT.

The V gene is TRBV19, the J gene TRBJ1-6, with 7 bases lining up with TRBD1. V was pared by 5 bases and J by 10 bases, with 11 bases of the junction left unmatched. Per germline, CDR1 LNHDA and CDR2 SQIVND (reference sequence). This CDR3 is 15 amino acids long. CDR3 amino acids: CASSPPIRGTSPLHF. The CDR3 region has the DNA TGTGCCAGTAGTCCCCCGATCAGGGGGACATCACCCCTCCACTTT.

The chain recombines TRBV7-8 with TRBJ2-7; TRBD1 aligns across 11 bases. The germline CDR1 and CDR2 sequences are SGHVS and FQNEAQ. The ends lost 6 bases at V and 7 bases at J; junction bases unmatched: 8. This CDR3 is built from 14 residues. As DNA, the CDR3 is TGTGCCAGCAGACGCGGACAGGGGGCGGGTGAGCAGTACTTC. Amino acid sequence: CASRRGQGAGEQYF.

The chain joins TRBV28 to TRBJ1-1; 8 bases are shared with TRBD1. V was clipped by 5 bases and J by 5 bases; unmatched bases: 10. CDR1 and CDR2 from the germline V gene are MDHEN and SYDVKM. This CDR3 contains 15 residues. CDR3 in DNA: TGTGCCAGCAGTAGGACCGGGACAGGTGGGACTGAAGCTTTCTTT. Its translation: CASSRTGTGGTEAFF.

This chain uses TRBV20-1 with TRBJ2-7; D not resolved. This CDR3 spans 11 amino acids. Germline V lookup: CDR1 DFQATT, CDR2 SNEGSKA (reference sequence). Trimming pared 1 base from V and 1 base from J, leaving 2 bases between. CDR3 nucleotide sequence: TGCAGTGCTAGAGGGTCCTACGAGCAGTACTTC. This codes for CSARGSYEQYF.

V and J are TRBV24-1 and TRBJ1-2, with D unresolved. V lost 4 bases, J lost 7 bases, and 12 bases lay in between. The germline V gene has CDR1 KGHDR and CDR2 SFDVKD. The CDR3 sequence is 13 residues long. CDR3 DNA sequence: TGTGCCACCAGTGAGGTGGGAAGTGGTGGCTACACCTTC. Translating it yields CATSEVGSGGYTF.

This clone was observed once. This sequence joins TRBV7-9 and TRBJ1-6; D is unresolved. V was cut by 9 bases and J by 7 bases, with 16 bases left in between. From germline, CDR1 is SEHNR and CDR2 FQNEAQ (reference sequence). The CDR3 has 14 amino acids. CDR3 DNA sequence: TGTGCCAGAAACCTGAAGGGAGGCAATTCACCCCTCCACTTT. It encodes CARNLKGGNSPLHF.

This sequence joins TRBV19 and TRBJ1-2; D is uncertain. There are 12 residues in the CDR3. Trimming cost V 6 bases and J 4 bases, with 9 bases left between them. Germline V gives CDR1 LNHDA, CDR2 SQIVND (reference sequence). CDR3 sequence: CASSRSFYGYTF. DNA of the CDR3: TGTGCCAGTAGCCGGAGCTTCTATGGCTACACCTTC.

The gene calls are TRBV30 and TRBJ1-4; 7 bases fit TRBD1. This CDR3 spans 15 amino acids. The V segment lost 4 bases and the J segment 0 bases; nucleotides outside the gene matches: 5. Germline V gene lookup returns CDR1 GTSNPN and CDR2 SVGIG (reference sequence). The CDR3, as DNA: TGTGCCTGGACCACCCAGGGGGCAACTAATGAAAAACTGTTTTTT. It translates to CAWTTQGATNEKLFF.

This chain links TRBV7-3 with TRBJ2-1; TRBD1 matches at 11 bases. The length of the CDR3 is 15 residues. In germline, CDR1 is SGHTA, CDR2 FQGTGA. Unmatched junction bases numbered 7, after V lost 2 bases and J lost 10 bases. In DNA form, the CDR3 reads TGTGCCAGCAGCTTATTAGGACAGGGGGCTGAGGAGCAGTTCTTC. Amino acid sequence: CASSLLGQGAEEQFF.

The genes are TRBV5-4 and TRBJ2-1; TRBD2 agrees at 10 bases. V lost 2 bases to trimming and J lost 4 bases; unmatched junction nucleotides: 9. The CDR3 loop spans 17 amino acids. Germline V gene lookup returns CDR1 SGHNT and CDR2 YYREEE (reference sequence). The CDR3 DNA is TGTGCCAGCAGCTTTAGCGGGGGGACCGGACCATACAATGAGCAGTTCTTC. It specifies CASSFSGGTGPYNEQFF.

V usage is TRBV24-1 and J usage is TRBJ2-3; 14 bases match TRBD2. CDR1 KGHDR and CDR2 SFDVKD come from the germline V gene. V lost 5 bases and J lost 3; bases outside the gene matches: 3. CDR3 size: 16 residues. The CDR3 DNA sequence: TGTGCCACCAGTGGGGGACTAGCGGGGGCGACAGATACGCAGTATTTT. Residues: CATSGGLAGATDTQYF.

The chain combines TRBV2 with TRBJ1-2; D not resolved. V shed 2 bases and J shed 4 bases, with 14 bases lying between them. Germline V lookup: CDR1 SNHLY, CDR2 FYNNEI. This CDR3 is 15 amino acids long. In DNA, the CDR3 is TGTGCCAGCAGTGAAAGGACGTATTTTTCCTATGGCTACACCTTC. The encoded protein is CASSERTYFSYGYTF.

V is TRBV7-9 and J is TRBJ1-1; tentative D call: TRBD1 (5 bases). The CDR3 consists of 14 residues. Germline V lookup: CDR1 SEHNR, CDR2 FQNEAQ (reference sequence). V was trimmed by 5 bases and J by 2 bases, leaving 12 bases between them. The DNA of the CDR3 is TGTGCCAGCAGCCCCGCGGGGGGAAACACTGAAGCTTTCTTT. It yields the protein CASSPAGGNTEAFF.

The sample holds one count of this clone. J is TRBJ1-5 and V is TRBV5-1; possibly TRBD1 for D (6 bases). Between the trimmed V and J ends, which lost 4 bases and 0 bases, there was a span of 14 bases. There are 16 residues in the CDR3. CDR1 is SGHRS and CDR2 is YFSETQ in the germline V gene. CDR3 loop: CASSVRQAPSNQPQHF. The DNA for the CDR3 is TGCGCCAGCAGCGTTAGACAGGCCCCTAGCAATCAGCCCCAGCATTTT. The whole variable domain, remainder taken from reference TRBV5-1 and TRBJ1-5, is KAGVTQTPRYLIKTRGQQVTLSCSPISGHRSVSWYQQTPGQGLQFLFEYFSETQRNKGNFPGRFSGRQFSNSRSEMNVSTLELGDSALYLCASSVRQAPSNQPQHFGDGTRLSIL.

The chain uses TRBV7-2 and TRBJ2-3; 8 bases map to TRBD2. The CDR3 spans 17 residues. V lost 4 bases, J lost 6 bases, and 15 bases stayed unmatched. The germline V gene encodes CDR1 SGHTA and CDR2 FQGNSA. As DNA, the CDR3 is TGTGCCAGCAGCTCTGCCCCAGCGGGGGCACCGCCGGATACGCAGTATTTT. Residues: CASSSAPAGAPPDTQYF. Supplemented by reference TRBV7-2 and TRBJ2-3, the full variable domain reads GAGVSQSPSNKVTEKGKDVELRCDPISGHTALYWYRQSLGQGLEFLIYFQGNSAPDKSGLPSDRFSAERTGGSVSTLTIQRTQQEDSAVYLCASSSAPAGAPPDTQYFGPGTRLTVL.